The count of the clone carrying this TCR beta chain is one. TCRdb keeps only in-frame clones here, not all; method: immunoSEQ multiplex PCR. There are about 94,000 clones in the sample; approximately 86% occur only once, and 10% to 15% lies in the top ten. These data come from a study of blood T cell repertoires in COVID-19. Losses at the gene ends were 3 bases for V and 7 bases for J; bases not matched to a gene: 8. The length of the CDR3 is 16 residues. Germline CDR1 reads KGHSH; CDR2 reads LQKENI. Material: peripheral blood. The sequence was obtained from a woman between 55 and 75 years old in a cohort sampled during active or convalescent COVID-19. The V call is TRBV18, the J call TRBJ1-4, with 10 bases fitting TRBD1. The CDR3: CASSPPGTGVGEKLFF. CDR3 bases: TGTGCCAGCTCACCGCCCGGGACAGGGGTAGGTGAAAAACTGTTTTTT.